A selection of T cell receptor beta chains follows, all from one sample in a study of T cell changes during pregnancy in multiple sclerosis. Repertoires were generated with immunoSEQ multiplex PCR, while TCRdb's copy carries only in-frame clones and drops some. Of some 60,000 clones detected, roughly 90% appear once; the ten largest clones hold 2.5% to 3%. The sequences come from peripheral blood, collected in the third trimester of pregnancy. The receptors here all came from a female donor in good health, enrolled as a control in a pregnancy study. Each CDR3 is given with its conserved first and last residue. The order of the fields is V gene, J gene, CDR3 protein.

TRBV5-1,TRBJ1-1,CASSPGQLTEAFF
TRBV7-2,TRBJ1-5,CASSSGTGGIRPQHF
TRBV27,TRBJ2-3,CASSFGADTQYF
TRBV11-2,TRBJ2-5,CASSLGMTGAGGTQYF
TRBV7-9,TRBJ2-5,CASSWRDRGETQYF
TRBV28,TRBJ2-7,CASSRTSGSHEQYF
TRBV7-9,TRBJ2-1,CASSQTIVSGRRDNEQFF
TRBV5-6,TRBJ1-2,CASSFDRAWNYGYTF
TRBV4-2,TRBJ1-2,CASSRQGNYGYTF
TRBV7-2,TRBJ2-2,CASSYRLAGGRIGELFF
TRBV6-6,TRBJ1-1,CASSQNRFREAFF
TRBV14,TRBJ2-7,CASRPPGGEQYF
TRBV5-6,TRBJ1-2,CVSDEGGYGYTF
TRBV5-1,TRBJ2-1,CASSPGLADYNEQFF
TRBV19,TRBJ2-3,CASSAGQGYSDTQYF
TRBV4-1,TRBJ2-5,CASSHLGLVKETQYF
TRBV27,TRBJ1-2,CASSFGWDRDYTF
TRBV19,TRBJ2-3,CASSIGQSTDTQYF
TRBV19,TRBJ2-7,CASSFAGTPPYEQYF
TRBV4-2,TRBJ1-1,CASSQKGLNTEAFF
TRBV18,TRBJ1-1,CASSPFTGNTEAFF
TRBV7-2,TRBJ2-5,CASSLDGGIGTQYF
TRBV6-6,TRBJ2-7,CASSYSSSVAYEQYF
TRBV18,TRBJ2-1,CASSTPSSYNEQFF
TRBV6-1,TRBJ2-7,CASSWGRGPSYEQYF
TRBV28,TRBJ2-1,CASSKGGLAGYNEQFF